This passage covers 11 T cell receptor beta chains from one sample sequenced in a study of shared clonotypes between healthy human individuals (dated by TCRdb to the early 2020s). Receptors were amplified or captured by the immunoSEQ multiplex PCR assay. Drawn from immuneACCESS, this table holds only the in-frame rearrangements with V and J called that TCRdb kept. Clones are partly lost; checked studies trace under half to an unresolved V gene and leave the rest unexplained. This sample holds over a million clones; about 80% were observed only once. The ten largest account for approximately 0.5% of the sample. The sequenced material came from memory CD4+ T cells from PBMCs. In light of the paper, this sample's cell subset or site label describes: CD45RA-negative fraction. These receptors were obtained from a man in his late teens or twenties in good health. Some clones in this sample may be carry-over from other donors' samples.

The chain has TRBV10-1 and TRBJ2-7; D perhaps matches TRBD1 (5 bases). Germline lookup yields CDR1 WNHNN and CDR2 SYGVQD (reference sequence). The V end lost 5 bases, the J end lost 7 bases, and 15 bases lay between the germline ends. The CDR3 loop spans 13 amino acids. The CDR3 bases are TGCGCCAGCAGTTCCGACAGCGTCAGGGAGCAGTACTTC. Residues: CASSSDSVREQYF.

CDR3 nucleotide sequence: TGTGCCAGCAGTGCGGCCCTCGGGACAGGGTCCAACGAGCAGTACTTC. Its translation is CASSAALGTGSNEQYF. The chain uses TRBV6-1 and TRBJ2-7, with TRBD1 matching 9 bases. Per the germline V gene, CDR1 is MNHNS and CDR2 is SASEGT. The V segment lost 4 bases and the J segment 5 bases; nucleotides outside the gene matches: 12. CDR3 length equals 16 residues.

The rearrangement uses TRBV6-5 and TRBJ2-5; 8 bases agree with TRBD2. The germline V gene has CDR1 MNHEY and CDR2 SVGAGI. Trimming at V came to 7 bases and at J to 4 bases, leaving 5 bases not matched to a gene. The CDR3 covers 13 residues. CDR3 DNA: TGTGCCAGCAACGGGGGGGGTTCAGAGACCCAGTACTTC. Translating it yields CASNGGGSETQYF.

V gene TRBV4-2 combines with J gene TRBJ1-5, with TRBD1 identical over 7 bases. This CDR3 contains 14 residues. The germline V gene has CDR1 LGHNA and CDR2 YNFKEQ. V was pared by 4 bases and J by 3 bases, with 3 bases of the junction left unmatched. CDR3 residues: CASSPDRDNQPQHF. The CDR3 DNA sequence: TGTGCCAGCAGCCCCGACAGGGACAATCAGCCCCAGCATTTT.

The rearrangement links TRBV7-2 to TRBJ2-5; no reliable D call. The germline CDR1 and CDR2 sequences are SGHTA and FQGNSA. V gave up 5 bases and J gave up 5 bases, with 15 bases separating them. The CDR3 is 14 amino acids. Here the CDR3 reads CASSPSRVRETQYF. The CDR3, as DNA: TGTGCCAGCAGCCCCTCTCGGGTTCGCGAGACCCAGTACTTC.

The V and J genes are TRBV7-3 and TRBJ2-3; the D gene is possibly TRBD2 (6 bases). Germline lookup yields CDR1 SGHTA and CDR2 FQGTGA. V lost 5 bases, J lost 0 bases, and 9 bases lay in between. CDR3 length: 14 amino acids. The CDR3 protein is CASSGSGSTDTQYF. CDR3 bases: TGTGCCAGCAGCGGTAGCGGTAGCACAGATACGCAGTATTTT.

This clone was detected a few times. The chain is built from TRBV9 and TRBJ2-7; TRBD2 matches at 7 bases. The junction had 9 bases not matched to a gene; V was cut back by 4 bases and J by 2 bases. CDR1 and CDR2 from the germline V gene are SGDLS and YYNGEE. The CDR3 contains 15 residues. The CDR3 region has the DNA TGTGCCAGCAGCCCCCGTCTAGCGGACCCCTACGAGCAGTACTTC. Translated: CASSPRLADPYEQYF.

The chain is built from TRBV2 and TRBJ2-7; the match to TRBD1 covers 8 bases. Trimming took 1 base from V and 2 from J; bases not matched to a gene: 7. Germline assignment: CDR1 SNHLY and CDR2 FYNNEI. The CDR3 has 16 residues. The CDR3 spells CASSEEPTGVPYEQYF. CDR3 sequence (DNA): TGTGCCAGCAGTGAAGAGCCGACAGGGGTACCCTACGAGCAGTACTTC.

The genes are TRBV7-8 and TRBJ2-1; D could derive from TRBD1 or TRBD2 (5 bases each). The CDR3 extends over 16 amino acids. V was pared by 1 base and J by 1 base, with 11 bases between. CDR1 is SGHVS, CDR2 FQNEAQ, per germline. CDR3 DNA: TGTGCCAGCAGCTTAGTCTCGGGGCGGTCCTACAATGAGCAGTTCTTC. Its translation is CASSLVSGRSYNEQFF.

The chain carries TRBV7-8 and TRBJ2-7; tentatively, D is TRBD1 or TRBD2 (6 bases each). Germline values: CDR1 SGHVS, CDR2 FQNEAQ. V was pared by 2 bases and J by 0 bases, with 17 bases between. This CDR3 is built from 17 residues. In nucleotides, the CDR3 is TGTGCCAGCAGCTTAAATTATCGGGGGCTAACCTCCTACGAGCAGTACTTC. Translated: CASSLNYRGLTSYEQYF. Using reference TRBV7-8 and TRBJ2-7 for the parts outside the CDR3, the full variable domain is GAGVSQSPRYKVAKRGQDVALRCDPISGHVSLFWYQQALGQGPEFLTYFQNEAQLDKSGLPSDRFFAERPEGSVSTLKIQRTQQEDSAVYLCASSLNYRGLTSYEQYFGPGTRLTVT.

A remark on this clone: Other DNA sequences from this sample encode an identical CDR3 as well. The chain links TRBV12-5 to TRBJ2-2; 11 bases align to TRBD2. The length of the CDR3 is 17 residues. Unmatched junction bases numbered 6, after V lost 4 bases and J lost 2 bases. CDR1 and CDR2 from the germline V gene are LGHNT and FRNRAP. The CDR3 protein is CASGSGTSGRNTGELFF. In DNA form, the CDR3 reads TGTGCTAGTGGTTCAGGGACTAGCGGAAGAAACACCGGGGAGCTGTTTTTT.